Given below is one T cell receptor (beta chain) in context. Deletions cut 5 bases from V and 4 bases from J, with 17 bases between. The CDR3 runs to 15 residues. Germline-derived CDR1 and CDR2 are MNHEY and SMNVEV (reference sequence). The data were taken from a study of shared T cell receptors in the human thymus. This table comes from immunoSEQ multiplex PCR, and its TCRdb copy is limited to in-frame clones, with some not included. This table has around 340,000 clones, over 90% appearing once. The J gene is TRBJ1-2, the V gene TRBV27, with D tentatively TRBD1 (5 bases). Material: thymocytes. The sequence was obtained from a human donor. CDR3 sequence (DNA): TGTGCCAGCAGTCTCAAATGGGGGTATCCCTATGGCTACACCTTC. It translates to CASSLKWGYPYGYTF.